Given below is one T cell receptor (beta chain) in context. Its antigen is unidentified. The sample originates from a study of monozygotic twins with inflammatory bowel disease. Points from the study as a whole: Against healthy co-twins, IBD patients had lower TCRbeta diversity (measured by inverse Simpson).

Germline V gene sequence: CDR1 DFQATT, CDR2 SNEGSKA (reference sequence). The CDR3 consists of 14 residues. Template switching added UMIs carrying a 6-nucleotide sample barcode. TCRdb re-called the 5' RACE reads and catalogs CDR3 proteins one per entry, DNA excluded. This sample's table reports about 380,000 distinct CDR3 sequences. The TCR comes from a human donor with ulcerative colitis or Crohn's disease, or a healthy co-twin of an affected twin (not recorded which). Input material: blood. This rearrangement joins TRBV20-1 to TRBJ2-7; TCRdb outputs TRBD1, but without DNA this stays unchecked. This chain's CDR3 is CSASIGGRPYEQYF.